This TCR beta chain was sequenced for a study of tumor-infiltrating lymphocytes in primary liver carcinoma. Germline V lookup: CDR1 SGHAT, CDR2 FQNNGV. The CDR3 totals 13 residues. V lost 0 bases, J lost 8 bases, and 10 bases lay in between. Turning to this clonotype: A single base separates this from a much larger clone, so it may be a read error.

Researchers generated TCR beta cDNA from roughly 520 ng of total RNA, relying on a constant-region primer. Library construction for TCR beta comprised three nested multiplex PCR rounds performed with slightly modified ARM-PCR. TRBV1-TRBV30 forward primers and a C-beta reverse primer were used in the first two PCR rounds, which each ran for ten to eleven cycles. TCRdb ran MiXCR on the multiplex PCR reads and lists one entry per CDR3 protein. This sample has some 190,000 distinct CDR3 sequences, with about 55% found just once. The study extracted blood RNA from unsorted whole blood and also extracted germline DNA.

The V and J genes are TRBV11-2 and TRBJ1-2; D unclear. Source material: peripheral blood. This receptor was obtained from a man between 40 and 49 years old with primary liver carcinoma and hepatitis B virus infection. In DNA, the CDR3 is TGTGCCAGCAGCTTAGAGACTCTTCTGGGCTACACCTTC. Its translation is CASSLETLLGYTF.